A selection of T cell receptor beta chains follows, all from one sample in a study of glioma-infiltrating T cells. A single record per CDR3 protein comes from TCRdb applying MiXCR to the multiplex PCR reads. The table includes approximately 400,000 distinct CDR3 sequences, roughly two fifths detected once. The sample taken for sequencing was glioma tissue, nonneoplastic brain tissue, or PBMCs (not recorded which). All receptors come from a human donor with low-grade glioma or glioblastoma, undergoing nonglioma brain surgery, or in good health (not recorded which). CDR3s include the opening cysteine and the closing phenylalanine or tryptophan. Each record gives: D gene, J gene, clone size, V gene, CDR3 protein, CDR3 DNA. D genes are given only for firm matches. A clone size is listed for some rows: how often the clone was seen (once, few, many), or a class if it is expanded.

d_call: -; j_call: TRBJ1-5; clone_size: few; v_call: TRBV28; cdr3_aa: CASGSINSNQPQHF; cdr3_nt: TGTGCCAGCGGTTCCATCAATAGCAATCAGCCCCAGCATTTT
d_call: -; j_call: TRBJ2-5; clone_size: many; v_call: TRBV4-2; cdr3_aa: CASSQDQGTQYF; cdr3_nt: TGTGCCAGCAGCCAAGATCAAGGGACCCAGTACTTC
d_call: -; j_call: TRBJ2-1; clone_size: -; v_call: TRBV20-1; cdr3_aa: CSAQITEGHYNEQFF; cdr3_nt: TGCAGTGCCCAAATTACAGAGGGACACTACAATGAGCAGTTCTTC
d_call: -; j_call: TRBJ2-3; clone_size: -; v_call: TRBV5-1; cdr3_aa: CASSVVGTDTQYF; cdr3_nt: TGCGCCAGCAGCGTAGTAGGCACAGATACGCAGTATTTT
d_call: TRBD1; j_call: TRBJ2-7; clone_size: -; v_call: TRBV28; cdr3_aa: CAGSPSRGQGSYEQYF; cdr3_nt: TGTGCCGGCAGCCCTAGTCGGGGACAGGGCTCCTACGAGCAGTACTTC
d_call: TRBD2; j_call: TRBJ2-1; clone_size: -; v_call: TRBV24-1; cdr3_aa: CATSDPSGSSEQFF; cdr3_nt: TGTGCCACCAGTGATCCCAGCGGGAGCTCTGAGCAGTTCTTC
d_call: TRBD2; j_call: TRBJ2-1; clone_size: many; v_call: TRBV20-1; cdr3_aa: CSALPGLGDMNEQFF; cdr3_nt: TGCAGTGCTCTCCCGGGACTAGGTGACATGAATGAGCAGTTCTTC
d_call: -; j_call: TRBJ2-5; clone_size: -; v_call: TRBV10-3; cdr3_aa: CATSLAGSRTETQYF; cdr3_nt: TGTGCCACCTCCCTTGCGGGATCCCGAACAGAGACCCAGTACTTC
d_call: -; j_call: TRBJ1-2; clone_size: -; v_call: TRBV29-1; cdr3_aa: CSVEEFRRGNYGYTF; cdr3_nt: TGCAGCGTTGAGGAGTTCCGCCGGGGTAACTATGGCTACACCTTC
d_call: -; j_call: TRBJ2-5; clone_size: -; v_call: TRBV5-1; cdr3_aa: CASSIPDGTVETQYF; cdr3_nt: TGCGCCAGCAGCATCCCTGACGGGACCGTTGAGACCCAGTACTTC
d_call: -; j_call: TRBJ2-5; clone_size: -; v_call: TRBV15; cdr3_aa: CATSFRATQYF; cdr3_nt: TGTGCCACCTCATTCCGGGCCACCCAGTACTTC
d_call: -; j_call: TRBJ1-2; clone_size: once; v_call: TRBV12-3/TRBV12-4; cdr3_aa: CASSLSGYRVGGYTF; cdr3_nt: TGTGCCAGCAGTTTAAGTGGGTACAGGGTGGGCGGCTACACCTTC
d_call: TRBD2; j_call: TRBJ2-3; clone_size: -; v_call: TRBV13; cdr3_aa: CASSPRLAGGIDTQYF; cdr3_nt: TGTGCCAGCAGCCCCAGACTAGCGGGAGGCATAGATACGCAGTATTTT
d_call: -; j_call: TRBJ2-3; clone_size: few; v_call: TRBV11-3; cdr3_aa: CASSLNPGDTQYF; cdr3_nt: TGTGCCAGCAGCCTCAATCCGGGAGATACGCAGTATTTT
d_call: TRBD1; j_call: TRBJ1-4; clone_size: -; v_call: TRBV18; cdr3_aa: CASLRDRQNEKLFF; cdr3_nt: TGTGCCAGCCTCCGGGACAGACAAAATGAAAAACTGTTTTTT
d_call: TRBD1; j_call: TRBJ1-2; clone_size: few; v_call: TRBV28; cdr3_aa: CASSSTGVYGYTF; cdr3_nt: TGTGCCAGCAGTTCGACAGGGGTCTATGGCTACACCTTC